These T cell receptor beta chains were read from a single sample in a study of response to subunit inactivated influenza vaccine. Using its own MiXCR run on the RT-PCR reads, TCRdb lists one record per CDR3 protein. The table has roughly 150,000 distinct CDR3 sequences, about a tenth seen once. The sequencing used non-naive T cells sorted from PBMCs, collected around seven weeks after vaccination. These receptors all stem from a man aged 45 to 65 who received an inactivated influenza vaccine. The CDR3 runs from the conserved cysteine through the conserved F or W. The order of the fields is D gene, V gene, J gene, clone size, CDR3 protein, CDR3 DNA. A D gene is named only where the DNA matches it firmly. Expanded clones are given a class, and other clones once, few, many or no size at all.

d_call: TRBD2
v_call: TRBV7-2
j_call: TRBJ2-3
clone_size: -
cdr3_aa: CASSLGAGGSTDTQYF
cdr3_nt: TGTGCCAGCAGCTTAGGTGCGGGAGGCAGCACAGATACGCAGTATTTT

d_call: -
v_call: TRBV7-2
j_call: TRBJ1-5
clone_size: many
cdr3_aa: CASSSQTGPGQPQHF
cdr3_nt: TGTGCCAGCAGTTCTCAAACAGGTCCGGGACAGCCCCAGCATTTT

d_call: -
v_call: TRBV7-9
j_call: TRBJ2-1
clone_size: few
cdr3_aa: CASSFDVGPYNEQFF
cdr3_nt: TGTGCCAGCAGCTTTGACGTGGGGCCTTACAATGAGCAGTTCTTC

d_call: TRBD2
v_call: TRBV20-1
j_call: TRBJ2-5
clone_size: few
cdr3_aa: CSATGLAGESKTQYF
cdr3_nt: TGCAGTGCCACAGGGCTAGCGGGGGAATCAAAGACCCAGTACTTC

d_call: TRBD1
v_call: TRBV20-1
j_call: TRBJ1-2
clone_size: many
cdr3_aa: CSASGTGKRYTF
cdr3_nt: TGCAGTGCTAGCGGGACAGGCAAGAGGTACACCTTC

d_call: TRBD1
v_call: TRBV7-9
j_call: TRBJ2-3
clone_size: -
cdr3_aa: CASSLRTGYTDTQYF
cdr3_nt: TGTGCCAGCAGCTTGAGGACAGGGTACACAGATACGCAGTATTTT

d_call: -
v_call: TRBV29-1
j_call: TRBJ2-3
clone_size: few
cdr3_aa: CSVEQGAVTDTQYF
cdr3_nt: TGCAGCGTTGAACAGGGTGCGGTAACAGATACGCAGTATTTT

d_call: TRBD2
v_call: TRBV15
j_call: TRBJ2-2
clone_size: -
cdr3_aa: CATSRDRGLAGANTGELFF
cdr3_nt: TGTGCCACCAGCAGAGATCGAGGACTAGCGGGAGCGAACACCGGGGAGCTGTTTTTT

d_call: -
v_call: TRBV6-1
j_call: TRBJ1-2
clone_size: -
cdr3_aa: CASGKLGTNGYTF
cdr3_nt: TGTGCCAGCGGAAAGTTGGGAACCAATGGCTACACCTTC

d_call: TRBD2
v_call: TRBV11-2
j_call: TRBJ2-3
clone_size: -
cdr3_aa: CASSPLAGTDTHYF
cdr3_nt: TGTGCCAGCAGCCCACTAGCGGGGACAGATACGCATTATTTT

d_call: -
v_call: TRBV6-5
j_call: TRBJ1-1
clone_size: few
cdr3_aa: CASSYRGRTEAFF
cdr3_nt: TGTGCCAGCAGTTACAGGGGGAGAACTGAAGCTTTCTTT

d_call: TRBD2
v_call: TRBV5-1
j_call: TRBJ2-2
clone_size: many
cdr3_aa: CASSPGGPTTGELFF
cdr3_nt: TGCGCCAGCAGCCCGGGGGGGCCTACAACCGGGGAGCTGTTTTTT

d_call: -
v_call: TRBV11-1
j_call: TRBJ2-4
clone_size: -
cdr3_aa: CASSSTGLGIQYF
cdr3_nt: TGTGCCAGCAGCTCCACAGGATTAGGCATTCAGTACTTC

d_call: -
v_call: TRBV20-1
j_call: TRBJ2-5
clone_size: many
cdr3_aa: CSALFPLLGDRSQETQYF
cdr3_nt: TGCAGTGCTTTATTCCCCCTCTTGGGGGACCGAAGTCAAGAGACCCAGTACTTC

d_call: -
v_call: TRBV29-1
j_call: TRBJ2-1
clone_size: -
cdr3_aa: CSVSRGGNEQFF
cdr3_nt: TGCAGCGTCAGCAGGGGGGGCAATGAGCAGTTCTTC

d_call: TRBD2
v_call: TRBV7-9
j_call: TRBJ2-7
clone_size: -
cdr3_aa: CASSLLGRRGTYEQYF
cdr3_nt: TGTGCCAGCAGCTTGTTGGGACGGCGGGGGACCTACGAGCAGTACTTC

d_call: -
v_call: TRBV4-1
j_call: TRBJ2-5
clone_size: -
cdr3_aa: CASSPLLRERRQDTQYF
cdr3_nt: TGCGCCAGCAGCCCATTATTGCGGGAACGTCGGCAAGATACCCAGTACTTC

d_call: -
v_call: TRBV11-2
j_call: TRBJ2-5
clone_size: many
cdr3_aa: CASSLDRKIAGQNKETQYF
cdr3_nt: TGTGCCAGCAGCTTAGATCGGAAAATAGCGGGACAGAATAAAGAGACCCAGTACTTC

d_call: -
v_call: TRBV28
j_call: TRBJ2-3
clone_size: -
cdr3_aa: CASSLERSSTDTQYF
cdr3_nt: TGTGCCAGCAGTTTAGAGCGGAGTAGCACAGATACGCAGTATTTT

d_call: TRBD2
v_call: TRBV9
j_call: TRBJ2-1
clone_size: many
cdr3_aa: CASSPPTNSGPNPYNEQFF
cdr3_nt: TGTGCCAGCAGCCCACCGACCAATAGCGGGCCGAATCCCTACAATGAGCAGTTCTTC

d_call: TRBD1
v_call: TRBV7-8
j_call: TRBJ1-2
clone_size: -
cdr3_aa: CASSLGAGGVGGYTF
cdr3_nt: TGTGCCAGCAGCTTAGGGGCAGGGGGCGTGGGTGGCTACACCTTC

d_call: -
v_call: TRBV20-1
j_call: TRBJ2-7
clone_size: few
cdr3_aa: CSARELGGLNEQYF
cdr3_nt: TGCAGTGCTAGGGAGCTTGGGGGGCTCAACGAGCAGTACTTC

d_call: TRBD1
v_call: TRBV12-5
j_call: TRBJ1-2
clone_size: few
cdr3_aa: CASGWDTGTGLGGYTF
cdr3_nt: TGTGCTAGTGGTTGGGACACCGGGACAGGGCTGGGTGGCTACACCTTC

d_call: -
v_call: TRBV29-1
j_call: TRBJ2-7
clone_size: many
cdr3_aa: CSVEFSSHEQYF
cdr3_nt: TGCAGCGTTGAATTCAGCAGCCACGAGCAGTACTTC

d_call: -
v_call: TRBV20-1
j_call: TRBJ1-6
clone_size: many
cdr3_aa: CSARPGSHYNSPLHF
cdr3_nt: TGCAGTGCTAGACCGGGCAGTCACTATAATTCACCCCTCCACTTT

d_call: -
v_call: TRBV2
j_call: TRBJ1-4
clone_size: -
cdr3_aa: CASSGPTGEKLFF
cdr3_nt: TGTGCCAGCAGTGGGCCGACAGGCGAAAAACTGTTTTTT

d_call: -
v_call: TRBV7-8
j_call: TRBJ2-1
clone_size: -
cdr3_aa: CASSLGTAGSYNEQFF
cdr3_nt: TGTGCCAGCAGCCTAGGGACAGCGGGGTCCTACAATGAGCAGTTCTTC

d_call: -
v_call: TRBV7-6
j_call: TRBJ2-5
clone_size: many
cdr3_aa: CASSLLGTGGETQYF
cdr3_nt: TGTGCCAGCAGCTTATTGGGAACCGGAGGGGAGACCCAGTACTTC

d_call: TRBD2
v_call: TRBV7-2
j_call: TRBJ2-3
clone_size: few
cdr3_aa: CASSLGLAYADTQYF
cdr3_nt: TGTGCCAGCAGCTTAGGACTAGCGTACGCAGATACGCAGTATTTT

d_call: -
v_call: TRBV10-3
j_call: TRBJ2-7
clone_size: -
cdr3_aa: CAISKNLPPDGSYEQYF
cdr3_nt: TGTGCCATCTCCAAAAACCTCCCCCCAGACGGGTCCTACGAGCAGTACTTC

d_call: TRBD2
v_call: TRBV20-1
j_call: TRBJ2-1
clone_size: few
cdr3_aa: CSATTSGAYNEQFF
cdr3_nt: TGCAGTGCTACGACTAGCGGAGCCTACAATGAGCAGTTCTTC

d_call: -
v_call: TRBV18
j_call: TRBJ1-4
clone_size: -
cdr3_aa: CASSTDGSTNEKLFF
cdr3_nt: TGTGCCAGCTCAACCGACGGCTCAACTAATGAAAAACTGTTTTTT

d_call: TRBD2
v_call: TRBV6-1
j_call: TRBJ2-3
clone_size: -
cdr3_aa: CASAPSGLAGAPGTQYF
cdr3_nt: TGTGCCAGCGCCCCCTCGGGGCTAGCGGGGGCCCCAGGTACGCAGTATTTT

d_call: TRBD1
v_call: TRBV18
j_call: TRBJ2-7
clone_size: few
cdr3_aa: CASSPGQENYEQYF
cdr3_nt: TGTGCCAGCTCCCCGGGACAGGAGAATTACGAGCAGTACTTC

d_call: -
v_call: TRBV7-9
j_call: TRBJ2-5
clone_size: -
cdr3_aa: CASSYRQGGIQETQYF
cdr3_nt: TGTGCCAGCAGCTACCGACAGGGAGGGATTCAAGAGACCCAGTACTTC

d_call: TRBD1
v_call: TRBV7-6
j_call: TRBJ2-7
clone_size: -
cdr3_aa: CASSYTSDRAYEQYF
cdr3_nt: TGTGCCAGCAGCTACACTTCTGACAGGGCCTACGAGCAGTACTTC

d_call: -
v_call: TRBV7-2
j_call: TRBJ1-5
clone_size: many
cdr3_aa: CASSLGGPLSNQPQHF
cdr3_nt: TGTGCCAGCAGCCTAGGCGGACCTCTTAGCAATCAGCCCCAGCATTTT

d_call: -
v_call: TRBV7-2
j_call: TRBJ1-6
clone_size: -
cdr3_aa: CASRDGQFSPLHF
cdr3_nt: TGTGCCAGCAGAGATGGACAGTTTTCACCCCTCCACTTT

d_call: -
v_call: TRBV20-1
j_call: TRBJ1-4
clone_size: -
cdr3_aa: CSAVEDRSNEKLFF
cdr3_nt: TGCAGTGCTGTAGAAGACAGATCTAATGAAAAACTGTTTTTT

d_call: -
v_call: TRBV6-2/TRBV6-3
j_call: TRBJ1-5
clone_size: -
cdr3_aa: CASSYGEFNQPQHF
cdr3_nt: TGTGCCAGCAGTTACGGGGAATTTAATCAGCCCCAGCATTTT

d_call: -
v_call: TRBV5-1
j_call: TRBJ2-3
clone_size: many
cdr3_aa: CASSLGIQSDTQYF
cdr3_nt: TGCGCCAGCAGCTTGGGTATCCAGTCAGATACGCAGTATTTT

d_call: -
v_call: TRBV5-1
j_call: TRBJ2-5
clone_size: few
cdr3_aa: CASSLEGEETQYF
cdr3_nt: TGCGCCAGCAGCTTGGAAGGCGAAGAGACCCAGTACTTC

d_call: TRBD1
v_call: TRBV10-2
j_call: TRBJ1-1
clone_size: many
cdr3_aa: CASSATPTGGYTEAFF
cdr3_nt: TGCGCCAGCAGTGCAACGCCGACAGGGGGATACACTGAAGCTTTCTTT

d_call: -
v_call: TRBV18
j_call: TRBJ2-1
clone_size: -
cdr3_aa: CASSLNTLDNEQFF
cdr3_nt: TGTGCCAGCTCACTCAATACATTGGACAATGAGCAGTTCTTC

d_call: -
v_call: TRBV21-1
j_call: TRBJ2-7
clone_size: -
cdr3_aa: CARARRGELEQYF
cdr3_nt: TGTGCCAGGGCCCGGAGGGGGGAGCTCGAGCAGTACTTC

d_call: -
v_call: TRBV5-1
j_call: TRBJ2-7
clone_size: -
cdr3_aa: CASSLSLALNYEQYF
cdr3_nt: TGCGCCAGCAGCTTATCGCTAGCCCTCAACTACGAGCAGTACTTC

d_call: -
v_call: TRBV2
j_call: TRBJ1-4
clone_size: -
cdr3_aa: CASSVTGTRDEKLFF
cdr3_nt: TGTGCCAGCAGTGTAACCGGGACAAGGGATGAAAAACTGTTTTTT

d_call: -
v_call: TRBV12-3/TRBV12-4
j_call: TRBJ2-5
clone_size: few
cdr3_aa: CASSLSIGWQETQYF
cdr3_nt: TGTGCCAGCAGTTTAAGTATAGGTTGGCAAGAGACCCAGTACTTC

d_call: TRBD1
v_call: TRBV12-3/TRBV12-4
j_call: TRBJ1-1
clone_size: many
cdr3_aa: CASSPPTGGGEAFF
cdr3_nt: TGTGCCAGCAGCCCTCCGACAGGGGGAGGTGAAGCTTTCTTT

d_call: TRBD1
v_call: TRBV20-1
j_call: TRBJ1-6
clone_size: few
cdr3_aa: CSARELQGYNSPLHF
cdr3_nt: TGCAGTGCTAGAGAATTACAGGGGTATAATTCACCCCTCCACTTT